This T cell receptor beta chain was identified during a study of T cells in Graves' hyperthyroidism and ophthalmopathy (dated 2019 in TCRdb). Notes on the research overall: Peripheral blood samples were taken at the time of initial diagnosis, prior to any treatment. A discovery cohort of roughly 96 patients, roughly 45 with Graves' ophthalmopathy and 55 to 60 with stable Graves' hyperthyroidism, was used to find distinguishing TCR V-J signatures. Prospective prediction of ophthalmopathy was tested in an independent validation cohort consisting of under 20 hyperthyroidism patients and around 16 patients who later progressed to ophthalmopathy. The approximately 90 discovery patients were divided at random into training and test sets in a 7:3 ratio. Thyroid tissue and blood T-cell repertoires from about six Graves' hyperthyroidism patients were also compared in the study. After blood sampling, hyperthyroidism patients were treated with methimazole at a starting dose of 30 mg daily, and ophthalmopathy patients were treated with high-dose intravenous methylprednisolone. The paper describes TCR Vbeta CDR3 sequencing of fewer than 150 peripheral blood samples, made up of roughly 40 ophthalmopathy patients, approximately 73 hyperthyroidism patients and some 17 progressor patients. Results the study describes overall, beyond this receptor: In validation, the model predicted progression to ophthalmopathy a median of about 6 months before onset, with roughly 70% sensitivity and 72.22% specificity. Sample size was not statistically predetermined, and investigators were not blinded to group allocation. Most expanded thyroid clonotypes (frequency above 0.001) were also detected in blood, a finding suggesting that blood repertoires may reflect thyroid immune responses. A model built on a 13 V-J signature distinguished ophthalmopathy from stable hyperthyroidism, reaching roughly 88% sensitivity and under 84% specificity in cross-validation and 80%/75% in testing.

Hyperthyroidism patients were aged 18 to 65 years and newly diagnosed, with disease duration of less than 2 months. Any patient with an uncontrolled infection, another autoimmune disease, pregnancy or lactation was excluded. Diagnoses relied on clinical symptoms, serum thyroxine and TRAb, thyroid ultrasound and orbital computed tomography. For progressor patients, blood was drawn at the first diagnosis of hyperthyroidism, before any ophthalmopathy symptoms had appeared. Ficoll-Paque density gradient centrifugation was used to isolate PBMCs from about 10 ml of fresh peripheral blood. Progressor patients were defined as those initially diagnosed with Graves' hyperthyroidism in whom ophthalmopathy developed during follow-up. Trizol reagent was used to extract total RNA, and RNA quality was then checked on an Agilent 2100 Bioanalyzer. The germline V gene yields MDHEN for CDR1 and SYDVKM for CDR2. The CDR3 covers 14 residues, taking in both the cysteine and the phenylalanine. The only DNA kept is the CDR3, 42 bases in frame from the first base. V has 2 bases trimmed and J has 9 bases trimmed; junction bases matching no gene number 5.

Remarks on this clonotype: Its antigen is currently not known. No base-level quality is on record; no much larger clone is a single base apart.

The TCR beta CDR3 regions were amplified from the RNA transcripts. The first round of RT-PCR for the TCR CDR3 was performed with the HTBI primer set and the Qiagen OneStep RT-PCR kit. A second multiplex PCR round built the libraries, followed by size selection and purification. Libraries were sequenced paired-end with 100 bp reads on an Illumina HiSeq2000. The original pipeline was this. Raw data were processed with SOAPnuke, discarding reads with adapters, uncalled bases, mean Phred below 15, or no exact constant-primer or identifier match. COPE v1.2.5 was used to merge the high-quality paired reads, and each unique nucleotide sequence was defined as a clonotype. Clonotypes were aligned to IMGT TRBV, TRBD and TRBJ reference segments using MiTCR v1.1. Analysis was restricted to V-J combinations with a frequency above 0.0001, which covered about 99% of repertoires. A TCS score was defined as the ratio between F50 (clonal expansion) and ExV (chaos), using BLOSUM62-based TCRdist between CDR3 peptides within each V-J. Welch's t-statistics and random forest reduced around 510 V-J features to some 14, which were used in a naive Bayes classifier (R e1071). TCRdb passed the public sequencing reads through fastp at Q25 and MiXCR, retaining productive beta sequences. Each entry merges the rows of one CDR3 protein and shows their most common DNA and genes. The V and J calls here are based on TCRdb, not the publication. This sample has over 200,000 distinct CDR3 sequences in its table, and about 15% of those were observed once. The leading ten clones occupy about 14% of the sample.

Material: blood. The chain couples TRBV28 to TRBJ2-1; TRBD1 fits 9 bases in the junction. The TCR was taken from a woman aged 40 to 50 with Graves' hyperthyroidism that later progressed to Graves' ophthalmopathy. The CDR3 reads CASSLGTGHSEQFF. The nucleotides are TGTGCCAGCAGTTTAGGGACAGGGCATTCTGAGCAGTTCTTC.